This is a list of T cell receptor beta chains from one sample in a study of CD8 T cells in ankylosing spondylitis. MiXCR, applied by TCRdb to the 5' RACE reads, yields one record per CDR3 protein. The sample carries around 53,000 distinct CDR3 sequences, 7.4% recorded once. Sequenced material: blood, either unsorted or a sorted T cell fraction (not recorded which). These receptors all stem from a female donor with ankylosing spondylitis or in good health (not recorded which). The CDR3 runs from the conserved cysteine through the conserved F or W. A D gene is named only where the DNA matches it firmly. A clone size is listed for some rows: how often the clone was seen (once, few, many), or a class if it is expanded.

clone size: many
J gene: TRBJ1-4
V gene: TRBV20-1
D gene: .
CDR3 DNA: TGCAGTGCTAGGTATCCCCAGGGCGGTGAAAAACTGTTTTTT
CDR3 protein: CSARYPQGGEKLFF

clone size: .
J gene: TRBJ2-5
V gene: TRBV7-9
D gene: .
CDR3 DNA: TGTGCCAGCAGCTTACCGGTTGGGAAGACCCAGTACTTC
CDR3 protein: CASSLPVGKTQYF

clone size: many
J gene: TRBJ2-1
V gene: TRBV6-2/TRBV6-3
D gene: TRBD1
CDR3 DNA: TGTGCCAGCCCTATCACGACAGGGGACTACAATGAGCAGTTCTTC
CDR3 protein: CASPITTGDYNEQFF

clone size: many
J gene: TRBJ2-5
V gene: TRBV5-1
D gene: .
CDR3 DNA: TGCGCCAGCAGGAGCGGAGAACACCAAGAGACCCAGTACTTC
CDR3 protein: CASRSGEHQETQYF

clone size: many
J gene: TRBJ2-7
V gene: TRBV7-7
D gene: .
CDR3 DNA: TGTGCTAGCAGCTTAAGACTGTTCTCCTACGAGCAGTACTTC
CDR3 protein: CASSLRLFSYEQYF

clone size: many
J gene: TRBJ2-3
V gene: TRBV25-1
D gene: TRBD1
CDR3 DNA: TGTGCCAGCAGTGAAGACAGGGGTGGTACAGATACGCAGTATTTT
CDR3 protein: CASSEDRGGTDTQYF

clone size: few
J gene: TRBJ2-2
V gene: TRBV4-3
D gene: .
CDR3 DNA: TGCGCCAGCAGCCAAGAGTTGACGCTAGCCGGCGGGGAGCTGTTTTTT
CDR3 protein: CASSQELTLAGGELFF

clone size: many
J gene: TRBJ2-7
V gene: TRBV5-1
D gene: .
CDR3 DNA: TGCGCCAGCAGCTTGGGGGGCACCACCTACGAGCAGTACTTC
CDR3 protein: CASSLGGTTYEQYF

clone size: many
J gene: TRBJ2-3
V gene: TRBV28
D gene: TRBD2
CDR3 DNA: TGTGCCAGCATAGAGCGGGGCATCACAGATACGCAGTATTTT
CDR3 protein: CASIERGITDTQYF

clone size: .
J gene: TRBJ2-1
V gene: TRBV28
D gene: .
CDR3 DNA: TGTGCCAGCAGTCTTACAGGGTTACAGCAGTTCTTC
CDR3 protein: CASSLTGLQQFF

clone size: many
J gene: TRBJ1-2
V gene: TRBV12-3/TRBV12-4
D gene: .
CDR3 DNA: TGTGCCAGCAGGGCTGCGGGGGGAACTAACTATGGCTACACCTTC
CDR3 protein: CASRAAGGTNYGYTF

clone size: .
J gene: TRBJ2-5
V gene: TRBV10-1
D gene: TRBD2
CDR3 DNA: TGCGCCAGCAGTGAAGGTTCAGCGGGACAAGAGACCCAGTACTTC
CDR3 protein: CASSEGSAGQETQYF

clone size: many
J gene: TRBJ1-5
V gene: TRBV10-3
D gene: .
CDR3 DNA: TGTGCCATCAGTGCCCGACAGGACAACAATCAGCCCCAGCATTTT
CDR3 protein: CAISARQDNNQPQHF

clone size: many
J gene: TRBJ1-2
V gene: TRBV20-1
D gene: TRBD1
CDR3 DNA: TGCAGTGCTAGGACAGGGGGCGACTATGGCTACACCTTC
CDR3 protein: CSARTGGDYGYTF

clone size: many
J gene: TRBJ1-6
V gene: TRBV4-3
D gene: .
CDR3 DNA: TGCGCCAGCAGCCCCAACCACGGGATGGTAATCGGTTCACCCCTCCACTTT
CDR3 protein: CASSPNHGMVIGSPLHF

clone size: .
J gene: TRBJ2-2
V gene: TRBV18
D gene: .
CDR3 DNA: TGTGCCAGCTCGCCTTCGGGGGACACCGGGGAGCTGTTTTTT
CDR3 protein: CASSPSGDTGELFF

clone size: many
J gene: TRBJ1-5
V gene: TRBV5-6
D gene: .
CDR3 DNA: TGTGCCAGCAGCTTGGGAGGGGGAGGTCAGCCCCAGCATTTT
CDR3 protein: CASSLGGGGQPQHF

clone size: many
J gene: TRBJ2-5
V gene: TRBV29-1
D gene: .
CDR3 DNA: TGCAGCGTTGAGGCAGCACGGGAGACCCAGTACTTC
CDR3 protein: CSVEAARETQYF

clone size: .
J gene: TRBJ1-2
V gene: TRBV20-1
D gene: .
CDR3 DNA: TGCAGTTCCTCCGTCCAGGCCCCGGGTTCCTATGGCTACACCTTC
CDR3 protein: CSSSVQAPGSYGYTF

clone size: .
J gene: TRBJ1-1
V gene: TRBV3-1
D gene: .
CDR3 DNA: TGTGCCAGCAGCTCTAGGGACTGGGGTGGCACTGAAGCTTTCTTT
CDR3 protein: CASSSRDWGGTEAFF

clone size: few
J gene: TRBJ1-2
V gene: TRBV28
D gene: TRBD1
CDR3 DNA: TGTGCCAGCAGTGATACAGGGGGCAGCTATGGCTACACCTTC
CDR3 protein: CASSDTGGSYGYTF

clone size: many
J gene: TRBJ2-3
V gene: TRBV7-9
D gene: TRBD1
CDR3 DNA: TGTGCCAGCAGCTTATCTGACAGGGGATCAACAGATACGCAGTATTTT
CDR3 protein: CASSLSDRGSTDTQYF

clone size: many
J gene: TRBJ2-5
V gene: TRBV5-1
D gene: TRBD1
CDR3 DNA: TGCGCCAGCAGACCGGGACAGCGTTTCCAAGAGTCGACCCAGTACTTC
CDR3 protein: CASRPGQRFQESTQYF

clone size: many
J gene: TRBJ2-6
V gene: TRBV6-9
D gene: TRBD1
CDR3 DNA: TGTGCCAGCAGCCACCGCCCAAGATTTACCGGGACAGCCTTTATCTCTGGGGCCAACGTCCTGACTTTC
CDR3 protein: CASSHRPRFTGTAFISGANVLTF

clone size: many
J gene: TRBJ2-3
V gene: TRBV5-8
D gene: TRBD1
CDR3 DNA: TGTGCCAGCAGCTTGGGGGTAGGACAGGGGGCAGATACGCAGTATTTT
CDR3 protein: CASSLGVGQGADTQYF

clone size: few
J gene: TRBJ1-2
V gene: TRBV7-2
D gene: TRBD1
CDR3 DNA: TGTGCCAGCAGCTACAGGGGATTTAACTATGGCTACACCTTC
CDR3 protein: CASSYRGFNYGYTF

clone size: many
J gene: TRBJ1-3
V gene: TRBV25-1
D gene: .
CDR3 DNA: TGTGCCAGCAGTGAAGATGTCTACGGAAACACCATATATTTT
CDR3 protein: CASSEDVYGNTIYF

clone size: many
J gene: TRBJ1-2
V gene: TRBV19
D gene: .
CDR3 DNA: TGTGCCAGTGGATCGTGGGGGGGCTCTGGCTACACCTTC
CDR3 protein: CASGSWGGSGYTF